Below, 20 T cell receptor beta chains from the same sample are listed, as sequenced in a study of early T cells in non-severe SARS-CoV-2 infection (dated by TCRdb to 2020 to 2023). The library relied on 5' RACE. TCRdb lists the instrument as NextSeq 500. TCRdb handled the public reads itself, with Q25 trimming in fastp and clone calling in MiXCR, and kept productive beta chains. One record per CDR3 amino acid sequence lists the most common genes and DNA. The sample table holds around 67,000 distinct CDR3 sequences, of which around a tenth were seen once. 3% to 4% of the sample goes to the ten largest clones. The sequencing sample was made of whole blood. The receptors were sampled from an adult who was a healthcare worker with PCR-confirmed SARS-CoV-2 infection or an uninfected control (not recorded which).

This clonotype was counted ten times or more. The V gene is TRBV7-8, the J gene TRBJ1-5, with D unresolved. The CDR3 sequence is 15 residues long. Germline CDR1 and CDR2: SGHVS and FQNEAQ. Trimming left V 5 bases short and J 10 bases short, with 21 bases between. The CDR3: CASSPVGPAREPQHF. The CDR3 DNA reads as TGTGCCAGCAGCCCCGTGGGCCCAGCAAGGGAACCCCAGCATTTT.

This clonotype was recorded at least ten times. V is TRBV7-9 and J is TRBJ2-3; D is undetermined. Germline V lookup: CDR1 SEHNR, CDR2 FQNEAQ (reference sequence). The CDR3 consists of 14 residues. Trimming left V 3 bases short and J 2 bases short, with 9 bases between. CDR3 nucleotides: TGTGCCAGCAGCTTGATAAGCGACACAGATACGCAGTATTTT. It encodes CASSLISDTDTQYF.

There are a few counts of this clonotype. The rearrangement joins TRBV6-6 to TRBJ2-5; D call uncertain. Germline V lookup: CDR1 MNHNY, CDR2 SVGAGI (reference sequence). V was cut by 8 bases and J by 2 bases, with 15 bases left in between. This CDR3 contains 14 residues. The CDR3 sequence is CASLTGTEQETQYF. The CDR3, as DNA: TGTGCCAGCCTCACGGGCACAGAACAAGAGACCCAGTACTTC.

There are many counts of this clonotype. The chain employs TRBV6-1 and TRBJ1-3; D possibly corresponds to TRBD1 (6 bases). The CDR3 has 16 amino acids. V lost 6 bases and J 0 bases, leaving 15 bases between the germline ends. CDR1 is MNHNS, CDR2 SASEGT, per germline. This CDR3 reads CASSEEGGGSGNTIYF. CDR3 DNA sequence: TGTGCCAGCAGCGAGGAAGGGGGAGGCTCTGGAAACACCATATATTTT.

This clonotype came up many times. The J gene is TRBJ2-2, the V gene TRBV7-9, with a tentative D call TRBD1 (5 bases). The CDR3 contains 14 residues. CDR1 and CDR2 from the germline V gene are SEHNR and FQNEAQ (reference sequence). Deletions cut 5 bases from V and 6 bases from J, with 13 bases between. CDR3 amino acids: CASSPNVGPGELFF. The CDR3 nucleotides read TGTGCCAGCAGCCCAAATGTGGGGCCCGGGGAGCTGTTTTTT.

This clonotype was picked up many times. J is TRBJ2-7 and V is TRBV7-9; D gene unclear. The CDR3 sequence is 14 residues long. V lost 8 bases, J lost 5 bases, and 19 bases lay in between. The V gene's germline CDR1 is SEHNR and CDR2 FQNEAQ (reference sequence). CDR3 protein: CASGQGSSGHEQYF. For the CDR3, the DNA is TGTGCCAGCGGCCAAGGGTCCTCCGGCCACGAGCAGTACTTC.

V is TRBV3-1 and J is TRBJ2-7; D gene ambiguous. V lost 4 bases and J lost 4, with 5 bases in between. CDR3 length: 11 residues. Germline V lookup: CDR1 LGHDT, CDR2 YNNKEL (reference sequence). CDR3 sequence (DNA): TGTGCCAGCAGCCTCCAGTACGAGCAGTACTTC. Translating it yields CASSLQYEQYF.

This clonotype was detected only a few times. The gene calls are TRBV19 and TRBJ2-1; TRBD1 or TRBD2 may be the D gene (5 bases each). Germline CDR1 is LNHDA and CDR2 is SQIVND (reference sequence). The CDR3 totals 18 residues. Trimming stripped 9 bases from V and 0 bases from J, with 24 bases between. The CDR3 DNA follows: TGTGCCAGAAACCCGGGACCCAAAGGATGTGGCTCCTACAATGAGCAGTTCTTC. As protein: CARNPGPKGCGSYNEQFF.

This clonotype has at least ten counts. The junction does not match germline at one end; this may be a read error. This sequence joins TRBV11-2 and TRBJ2-7; tentative D call: TRBD1 (5 bases). The CDR3 sequence is 14 residues long. Germline values: CDR1 SGHAT, CDR2 FQNNGV. CDR3: CASSFSQGPYGQYF. The CDR3, as DNA: TGTGCCAGCAGTTTTAGCCAGGGTCCCTACGGGCAGTACTTC.

The table lists this clonotype with a few counts. The V call is TRBV9, the J call TRBJ2-4; D perhaps matches TRBD2 (6 bases). The V and J ends lost 4 bases and 9 bases respectively, with 23 bases between them. CDR1 is SGDLS, CDR2 YYNGEE, per germline. The CDR3 contains 16 residues. Here the CDR3 DNA reads TGTGCCAGCAGCCCCGGTCCGATCACAGTGGGGGGCATTCAGTACTTC. Residues: CASSPGPITVGGIQYF.

This clonotype came up many times. The V and J genes are TRBV20-1 and TRBJ1-2, with D possibly being TRBD1 (5 bases). Trimming stripped 6 bases from V and 0 bases from J, with 17 bases between. Germline loops: CDR1 DFQATT, CDR2 SNEGSKA (reference sequence). The CDR3 has 15 amino acids. The DNA of the CDR3 is TGCAGTGCGTCGACAGCCAAAGCCCCTAACTATGGCTACACCTTC. Its protein is CSASTAKAPNYGYTF.

This clonotype was observed at least ten times. The gene calls are TRBV18 and TRBJ1-5; no clear D. V gave up 6 bases and J gave up 0 bases, with 15 bases separating them. CDR1 and CDR2 (germline): KGHSH, LQKENI. The CDR3 contains 16 residues. The DNA of the CDR3 is TGTGCCAGCTCTCAAGGGCCTCTAATTAGCAATCAGCCCCAGCATTTT. This gives the protein CASSQGPLISNQPQHF.

This clonotype occurred many times. The V call is TRBV11-2, the J call TRBJ2-1; TRBD1 matches 7 bases. The CDR3 length is 15 residues. Germline lookup yields CDR1 SGHAT and CDR2 FQNNGV. Trimming took 1 base from V and 5 from J; bases not matched to a gene: 5. The CDR3: CASSLGTGSHNEQFF. The CDR3 DNA reads as TGTGCCAGCAGCTTAGGGACAGGTTCACACAATGAGCAGTTCTTC.

In this sample, this clonotype turned up many times. V gene TRBV6-1 combines with J gene TRBJ2-3, with 11 bases identical to TRBD2. Germline V gene data show CDR1 as MNHNS and CDR2 as SASEGT. CDR3 length: 15 residues. The trim removed 5 bases at V and 4 bases at J, leaving 5 bases unmatched. In DNA form, the CDR3 reads TGTGCCAGCAGTCATACTAGCGGGGGCCCAGATACGCAGTATTTT. This gives the protein CASSHTSGGPDTQYF.

This clonotype was seen many times. J is TRBJ1-5 and V is TRBV6-6; D might be TRBD1 (6 bases). Germline loops: CDR1 MNHNY, CDR2 SVGAGI (reference sequence). The CDR3 totals 16 residues. V dropped 6 bases and J dropped 3 bases, with 18 bases sitting between them. CDR3 DNA: TGTGCCAGCAGCCCCCCGGCGGGGGGGGCCAATCAGCCCCAGCATTTT. It translates to CASSPPAGGANQPQHF.

The sample holds a few counts of this clonotype. The chain combines TRBV5-1 with TRBJ2-7; 7 nucleotides agree with TRBD1. The J segment lost 2 bases and the V segment lost 6 bases, leaving 8 bases of the junction unmatched. Germline-derived CDR1 and CDR2 are SGHRS and YFSETQ. The CDR3 totals 14 residues. As DNA, the CDR3 is TGCGCCAGCAACCCCCGGACAGGCGCCTACGAGCAGTACTTC. Residues: CASNPRTGAYEQYF.

This clonotype was seen many times. The chain carries TRBV10-3 and TRBJ2-2, with 8 bases identical to TRBD1. J lost 3 bases, V lost 6 bases, and 12 bases had no gene match. The CDR3 consists of 17 residues. Germline-derived CDR1 and CDR2 are ENHRY and SYGVKD. In DNA form, the CDR3 reads TGTGCCATCAGCGAATTGACAGGGGCCGACTACACCGGGGAGCTGTTTTTT. Protein product: CAISELTGADYTGELFF.

This clonotype was detected ten times or more. CDR3 in amino acids: CASSLSAHRGEYF. The CDR3 bases are TGTGCCAGCAGTTTATCAGCCCACAGGGGCGAGTACTTC. The chain combines TRBV27 with TRBJ2-7, with 7 bases identical to TRBD1. V gave up 0 bases and J gave up 11 bases; unmatched junction bases: 7. Germline V CDR1 and CDR2: MNHEY, SMNVEV (reference sequence). This CDR3 is built from 13 residues.

The J gene is TRBJ2-3, the V gene TRBV20-1; D unclear. The V end lost 6 bases, the J end lost 4 bases, and 17 bases lay between the germline ends. CDR1 and CDR2 (germline): DFQATT, SNEGSKA (reference sequence). CDR3 length: 14 residues. The CDR3 sequence: CSAPARQEPDTQYF. CDR3 DNA: TGCAGTGCCCCGGCCCGCCAGGAGCCAGATACGCAGTATTTT.

V usage is TRBV9 and J usage is TRBJ1-2, with D perhaps matching TRBD1 (6 bases). This CDR3 region has 15 residues. V lost 3 bases and J 0 bases, leaving 12 bases between the germline ends. Germline V lookup: CDR1 SGDLS, CDR2 YYNGEE. The CDR3 spells CASSGQVTANYGYTF. The CDR3 nucleotides are TGTGCCAGCAGCGGACAGGTTACCGCTAACTATGGCTACACCTTC.